The T cell receptor beta chain under discussion was sequenced for a study of molecular identifiers for immune sequencing clone quantification. One entry per CDR3 protein, called by TCRdb with MiXCR from the PCR reads. The sample records about 500,000 distinct CDR3 sequences, around 21% being singletons. In this sample, this clonotype turned up a few times. Germline V lookup: CDR1 MNHEY, CDR2 SMNVEV (reference sequence). The CDR3 is 11 amino acids. V dropped 6 bases and J dropped 11 bases, with 13 bases sitting between them. Sample: naive CD8+ T cells from blood, with Jurkat cell RNA spiked in. Subset defined: FACS-sorted CD8+CD4-CCR7+CD45RA+ naive T cells. This chain connects TRBV27 to TRBJ1-2; D possibly corresponds to TRBD1 (5 bases). The receptor comes from a human donor in good health. Some libraries in this study had Jurkat cell RNA spiked in. The CDR3 DNA is TGTGCCAGCAGCGGAGGGGCTGTATACACCTTC. Amino acid sequence: CASSGGAVYTF.